The T cell receptor beta chain described here comes from a study of blood T cell repertoires in COVID-19. The overall study: The cDNA or gDNA used as material had been derived from T cells, B-cell-depleted T cells, or PBMCs.

Under the authors' procedure: By means of reference gene primer amplification, nucleated cell counts were estimated. Clones were sequenced by immunoSEQ multiplex PCR, and TCRdb holds only the in-frame ones, with some missing. The V and J calls and clone size come from that table; D and trimming were worked out from the DNA. This table holds about 40,000 clones, over 75% found once. The germline CDR1 and CDR2 sequences are SQVTM and ANQGSEA. The CDR3 contains 15 residues. V shed 1 base, J shed 6 bases, and the junction held 7 bases outside the gene matches. The chain uses TRBV29-1 and TRBJ2-4, with 9 bases identical to TRBD2. The specimen was peripheral blood. The source of this sequence is a human donor in a cohort sampled during active or convalescent COVID-19. The donor label of this sample is uncertain. The CDR3 DNA sequence: TGCAGCGTTGAAGGGCGGGGGGGCCGAGGAAACATTCAGTACTTC. Protein product: CSVEGRGGRGNIQYF.